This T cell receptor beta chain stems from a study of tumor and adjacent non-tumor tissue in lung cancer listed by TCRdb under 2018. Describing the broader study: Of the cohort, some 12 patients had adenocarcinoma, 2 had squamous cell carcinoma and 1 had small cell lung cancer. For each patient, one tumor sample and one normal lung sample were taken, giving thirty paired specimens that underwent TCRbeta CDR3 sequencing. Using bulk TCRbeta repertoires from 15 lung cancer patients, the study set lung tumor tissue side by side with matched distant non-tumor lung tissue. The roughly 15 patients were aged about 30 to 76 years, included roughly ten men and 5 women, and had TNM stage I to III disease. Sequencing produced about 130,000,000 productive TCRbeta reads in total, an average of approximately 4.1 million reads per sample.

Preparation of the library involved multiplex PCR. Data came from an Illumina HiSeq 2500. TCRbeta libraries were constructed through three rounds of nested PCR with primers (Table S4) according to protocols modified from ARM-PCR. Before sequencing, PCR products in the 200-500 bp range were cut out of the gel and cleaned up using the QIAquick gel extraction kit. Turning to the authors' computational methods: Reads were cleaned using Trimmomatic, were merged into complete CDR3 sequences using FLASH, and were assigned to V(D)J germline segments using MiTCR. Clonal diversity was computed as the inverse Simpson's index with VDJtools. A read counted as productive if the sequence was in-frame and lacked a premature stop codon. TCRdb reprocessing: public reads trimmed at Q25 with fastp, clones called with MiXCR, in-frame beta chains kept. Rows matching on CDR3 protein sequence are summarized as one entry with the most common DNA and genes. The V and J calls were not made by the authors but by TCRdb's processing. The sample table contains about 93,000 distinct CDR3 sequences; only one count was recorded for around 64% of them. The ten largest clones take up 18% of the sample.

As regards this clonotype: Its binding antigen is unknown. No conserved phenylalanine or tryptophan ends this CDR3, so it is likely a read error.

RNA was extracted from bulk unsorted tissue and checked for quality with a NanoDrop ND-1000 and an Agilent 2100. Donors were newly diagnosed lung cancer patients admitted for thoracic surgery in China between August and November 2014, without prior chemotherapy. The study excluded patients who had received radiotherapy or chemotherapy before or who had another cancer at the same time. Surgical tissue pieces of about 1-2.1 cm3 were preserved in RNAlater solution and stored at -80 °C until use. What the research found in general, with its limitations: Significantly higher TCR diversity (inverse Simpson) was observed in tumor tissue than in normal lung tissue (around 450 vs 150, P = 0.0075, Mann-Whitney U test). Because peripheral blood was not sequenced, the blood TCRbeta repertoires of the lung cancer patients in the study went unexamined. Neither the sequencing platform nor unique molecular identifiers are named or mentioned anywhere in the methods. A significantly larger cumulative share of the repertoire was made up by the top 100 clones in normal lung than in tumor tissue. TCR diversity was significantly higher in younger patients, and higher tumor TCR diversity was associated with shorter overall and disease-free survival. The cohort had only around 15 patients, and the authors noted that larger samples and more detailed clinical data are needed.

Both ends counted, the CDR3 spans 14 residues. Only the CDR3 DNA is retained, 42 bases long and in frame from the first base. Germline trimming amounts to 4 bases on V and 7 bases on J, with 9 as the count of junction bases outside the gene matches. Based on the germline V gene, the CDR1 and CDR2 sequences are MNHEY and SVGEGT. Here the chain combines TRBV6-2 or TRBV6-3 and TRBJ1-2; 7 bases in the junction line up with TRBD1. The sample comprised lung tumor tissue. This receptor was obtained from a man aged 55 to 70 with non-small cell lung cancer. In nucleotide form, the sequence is TGTGCCAGCAGTTCGACAGGGCGGGGTCGTGGCTACACCTCC. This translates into CASSSTGRGRGYTS.